This T cell receptor beta chain was documented in a study of patients and donors after allogeneic stem cell transplantation. In TCRdb, the RT-PCR reads were re-called with MiXCR into one record per CDR3 protein. The sample comprises hundreds of thousands of distinct CDR3 sequences, 16% of which are singletons, and around 7.2% rests with the top ten. V shed 5 bases and J shed 4 bases, with 17 bases lying between them. The CDR3 length is 15 residues. Germline V gene sequence: CDR1 SEHNR, CDR2 FQNEAQ (reference sequence). This clonotype was counted a few times. This receptor was taken from a human donor who was either an allogeneic HSCT recipient or a stem cell or donor lymphocyte infusion donor (not recorded which). It is not recorded whose cells these are; they may come from a transplant donor. The sample comprised blood, either unsorted or a sorted T cell fraction (not recorded which). This chain connects TRBV7-9 to TRBJ1-1, with a possible D match to TRBD1 (6 bases). The CDR3 DNA reads TGTGCCAGCAGCGGTTCTCGGGACAAGGTCACTGAAGCTTTCTTT. Translated: CASSGSRDKVTEAFF.